This TCR beta chain was found in a study of metastatic and nonmetastatic thyroid tumors. Findings and limits, study-wide: Versus benign nodules, malignant thyroid tumors reportedly had significantly higher TCR beta diversity, in blood and tumor.

MiXCR was used by TCRdb to re-call the PCR reads. In the table there are fewer than 50,000 clones, 28% of which are singletons. This clone was recorded a few times. Its antigen is undetermined. Thyroid surgery was preceded by no treatment in any patient. V shed 2 bases and J shed 4 bases, with 14 bases lying between them. This CDR3 is built from 15 residues. Germline-derived CDR1 and CDR2 are SGHNT and YENEEA. This receptor was obtained from a male donor with papillary thyroid cancer or a benign thyroid nodule (not recorded which). Some clones in this sample may be carry-over from other donors' samples. Source material: blood. V usage is TRBV11-3 and J usage is TRBJ1-2; D gene unclear. This chain's CDR3 is CASSLIAGFGYGYTF. CDR3 nucleotide sequence: TGTGCCAGCAGCTTAATTGCGGGGTTCGGCTATGGCTACACCTTC.